One and the same sample provided the 13 T cell receptor beta chains below, sequenced in a study of shared clonotypes between healthy human individuals. Assay used: immunoSEQ multiplex PCR; TCRdb lists only in-frame clones, some missing. In the table there are about 2.3 million clones, 85% to 95% of which are singletons. Sequencing was done on a sample of naive CD4+ T cells from PBMCs. Subset defined: CD45RA+ positively selected. These receptors were collected from a young man in good health. Some clones in this sample may be carry-over from other donors' samples.

The CDR3 bases are TGTGCCAGCAGCGCCGGCTCTGAAGCTTTCTTT. Translating it yields CASSAGSEAFF. The rearrangement joins TRBV9 to TRBJ1-1; D is unresolved. This CDR3 spans 11 amino acids. Germline assignment: CDR1 SGDLS and CDR2 YYNGEE. V lost 3 bases and J 6 bases, leaving 6 bases between the germline ends. Looking up the rest from reference TRBV9 and TRBJ1-1 gives the full variable domain: DSGVTQTPKHLITATGQRVTLRCSPRSGDLSVYWYQQSLDQGLQFLIQYYNGEERAKGNILERFSAQQFPDLHSELNLSSLELGDSALYFCASSAGSEAFFGQGTRLTVV.

This clone was seen a single time. V gene TRBV5-1 combines with J gene TRBJ2-7, with D hard to call. Per the germline V gene, CDR1 is SGHRS and CDR2 is YFSETQ. The CDR3 covers 13 residues. V was pared by 6 bases and J by 2 bases, with 12 bases between. CDR3 nucleotide sequence: TGCGCCAGCACCGGAAACGCCCCCTACGAGCAGTACTTC. As protein: CASTGNAPYEQYF.

The chain joins TRBV11-2 to TRBJ2-1, with TRBD2 matching 12 bases. Germline trimming cut 5 bases from V and 8 bases from J; bases unmatched to any gene: 13. This CDR3 contains 17 residues. Germline CDR1 reads SGHAT; CDR2 reads FQNNGV. The DNA for the CDR3 is TGTGCCAGCAGCAGGACCGGACTAGCGGGACTCTTTGATGAGCAGTTCTTC. Translating it yields CASSRTGLAGLFDEQFF. The variable domain in full, with the rest retrieved from reference TRBV11-2 and TRBJ2-1, is EAGVAQSPRYKIIEKRQSVAFWCNPISGHATLYWYQQILGQGPKLLIQFQNNGVVDDSQLPKDRFSAERLKGVDSTLKIQPAKLEDSAVYLCASSRTGLAGLFDEQFFGPGTRLTVL.

V usage is TRBV30 and J usage is TRBJ1-3, with D unclear. The length of the CDR3 is 12 residues. Germline V lookup: CDR1 GTSNPN, CDR2 SVGIG (reference sequence). The germline V and J ends were trimmed by 5 bases and 1 base, with 6 bases remaining between them. The CDR3 is CAWGQSGNTIYF. The CDR3 DNA reads TGTGCCTGGGGGCAGTCTGGAAACACCATATATTTT.

The rearrangement uses TRBV11-2 and TRBJ2-3, with 8 bases fitting TRBD2. The CDR3 sequence is 16 residues long. The junction had 6 bases not matched to a gene; V was cut back by 1 base and J by 3 bases. Germline assignment: CDR1 SGHAT and CDR2 FQNNGV. The CDR3 bases are TGTGCCAGCAGCTTAGGGAGGTTAGCGGGGACAGATACGCAGTATTTT. This encodes CASSLGRLAGTDTQYF. Complete variable domain (other parts from reference TRBV11-2 and TRBJ2-3): EAGVAQSPRYKIIEKRQSVAFWCNPISGHATLYWYQQILGQGPKLLIQFQNNGVVDDSQLPKDRFSAERLKGVDSTLKIQPAKLEDSAVYLCASSLGRLAGTDTQYFGPGTRLTVL.

With respect to this clone: In the same sample, other DNA sequences code for this CDR3. The rearrangement joins TRBV18 to TRBJ1-1, with TRBD1 identical over 7 bases. With 1 base clipped from V and 3 bases from J, the junction kept 5 bases outside the gene matches. From germline, CDR1 is KGHSH and CDR2 LQKENI. CDR3 length: 15 amino acids. In DNA, the CDR3 is TGTGCCAGCTCACCACGGACAGGTGGGGACACTGAAGCTTTCTTT. Translated, it gives CASSPRTGGDTEAFF.

The chain is built from TRBV6-5 and TRBJ2-7, with 9 bases identical to TRBD1. Losses at the gene ends were 0 bases for V and 3 bases for J; bases not matched to a gene: 6. CDR3 size: 16 residues. Germline CDR1 MNHEY, CDR2 SVGAGI. CDR3 DNA: TGTGCCAGCAGTTACTCACGGGGGACAGGGCTCTACGAGCAGTACTTC. Translating it yields CASSYSRGTGLYEQYF.

Comment on this clone: The sample holds other DNA sequences that translate to the same CDR3. The chain couples TRBV7-3 to TRBJ2-7; TRBD2 matches at 11 bases. After removal of 5 bases from V and 3 bases from J, the junction contained 6 bases not matched to a gene. Per the germline V gene, CDR1 is SGHTA and CDR2 is FQGTGA. There are 15 residues in the CDR3. CDR3 protein: CASSQAGTSGYEQYF. CDR3 nucleotide sequence: TGTGCCAGCAGCCAGGCCGGGACTAGCGGCTACGAGCAGTACTTC.

The chain recombines TRBV27 with TRBJ2-1, with a tentative D call TRBD1 (7 bases). This CDR3 has 18 residues. Germline CDR1 is MNHEY and CDR2 is SMNVEV (reference sequence). Trimming removed 2 bases at V and 2 bases at J, with 19 bases between. The CDR3 sequence: CASSLIGGTGVAYNEQFF. The CDR3 bases are TGTGCCAGCAGTTTAATCGGGGGAACAGGGGTAGCCTACAATGAGCAGTTCTTC.

A word on this clone: Other DNA sequences within the sample encode an identical CDR3. In DNA, the CDR3 is TGCGCCAGCAGCTTGGGACTAGCGGGTCCCTCCTACGAGCAGTACTTC. Residues: CASSLGLAGPSYEQYF. The rearrangement joins TRBV5-1 to TRBJ2-7; 10 bases are shared with TRBD2. The CDR3 covers 16 residues. The J segment lost 0 bases and the V segment lost 0 bases, leaving 3 bases of the junction unmatched. Germline CDR1 reads SGHRS; CDR2 reads YFSETQ.

The rearrangement joins TRBV4-3 to TRBJ1-1; D unclear. CDR3 length: 15 amino acids. CDR1 is LGHNA and CDR2 is YSLEER in the germline V gene. Trimming shortened V by 6 bases and J by 1 base, and 15 bases separated the two germline ends. CDR3 loop: CASSPLGLSNTEAFF. The CDR3 nucleotides read TGCGCCAGCAGTCCCCTAGGCCTCTCGAACACTGAAGCTTTCTTT.

CDR3 DNA: TGCGCCAGCAGCCAAGCTGGCCGGGGAGAGACAGATACGCAGTATTTT. This sequence encodes CASSQAGRGETDTQYF. This chain joins TRBV4-1 and TRBJ2-3; TRBD2 is a possible D gene (5 bases). V was pared by 1 base and J by 3 bases, with 14 bases between. The CDR3 is 16 amino acids. Germline V gene data show CDR1 as MGHRA and CDR2 as YSYEKL.

The chain couples TRBV5-4 to TRBJ1-3; no clear D. The germline gives CDR1 SGHNT, CDR2 YYREEE (reference sequence). Trimming removed 5 bases at V and 5 bases at J, with 14 bases between. The CDR3 totals 14 residues. Here the CDR3 reads CASSSLAERNTIYF. CDR3 nucleotides: TGTGCCAGCAGTTCCCTCGCAGAGCGAAACACCATATATTTT.